Listed below are T cell receptor beta chains from one sample, sequenced in a study of CD8+ T cells in alopecia areata. The data were produced by immunoSEQ multiplex PCR, yet TCRdb's version contains in-frame clones alone and is incomplete. Here the sample spans 110,000 to 150,000 clones, around 87% being singletons. The starting material was CD8+ T cells sorted from blood, obtained at week 4, from a patient treated with tofacitinib. Every receptor here comes from a human donor with alopecia areata. CDR3s include the opening cysteine and the closing phenylalanine or tryptophan. A D gene is named only where the DNA matches it firmly. Some rows have no size entry. The others give once, few or many, or a class for an expanded clone.

>TRBV29-1|NA|TRBJ2-4|TRBD1
CSVPIFDHSAGGDIQYF
TGCAGCGTTCCCATATTCGACCATAGCGCAGGGGGAGACATTCAGTACTTC
>TRBV29-1|NA|TRBJ2-2|NA
CSVAAGANTGELFF
TGCAGCGTTGCGGCAGGCGCGAACACCGGGGAGCTGTTTTTT
>TRBV29-1|NA|TRBJ2-1|TRBD2
CSVGLAGVNEQFF
TGCAGCGTGGGACTAGCGGGAGTCAATGAGCAGTTCTTC
>TRBV27|NA|TRBJ2-1|NA
CASSLSFSNEQFF
TGTGCCAGCAGTTTATCGTTTTCCAATGAGCAGTTCTTC
>TRBV27|NA|TRBJ2-2|TRBD1
CATSYRGRSTGELFF
TGTGCCACCTCCTACAGGGGGCGTAGCACCGGGGAGCTGTTTTTT
>TRBV7-9|NA|TRBJ1-5|NA
CASSPAGQPQHF
TGTGCCAGCAGCCCCGCCGGGCAGCCCCAGCATTTT
>TRBV19|NA|TRBJ2-4|NA
CAARGRGSKNIQYF
TGTGCCGCCAGGGGTCGGGGTTCCAAAAACATTCAGTACTTC
>TRBV10-3|NA|TRBJ1-5|TRBD1
CAISPDREGQPQHF
TGTGCCATCAGCCCGGACAGGGAGGGTCAGCCCCAGCATTTT
>TRBV7-3|NA|TRBJ2-5|TRBD1
CASSQTGGIQETQYF
TGTGCCAGCAGCCAGACAGGGGGAATCCAAGAGACCCAGTACTTC
>TRBV27|few|TRBJ2-2|TRBD2
CASSPRTSGSPNTGELFF
TGTGCCAGCAGTCCCCGGACTAGCGGAAGCCCGAACACCGGGGAGCTGTTTTTT
>TRBV15|NA|TRBJ2-1|TRBD2
CATSRDFGLAGLSYNEQFF
TGTGCCACCAGCAGAGATTTCGGACTAGCGGGACTCTCCTACAATGAGCAGTTCTTC